This T cell receptor (beta chain) was profiled in a study of blood T cells in healthy people across ages. The use of a sample-barcoded 5' primer and a J-beta primer mix characterized a second PCR of 7 to 11 cycles. Every sample produced at least 2.5 million CDR3-containing paired-end reads. TCRdb ran MiXCR on the 5' RACE reads and lists one entry per CDR3 protein. The sample consists of 500,000 to 600,000 distinct CDR3 sequences, 25% to 30% of them appearing once. Study results and limitations: The study found more naive CD4+ cells and higher diversity in long-lived than aged donors. Diversity of TCR beta per million T cells declined in a roughly linear way with age.

Every donor gave 9.5 to 10 milliliters of peripheral blood. About this clonotype: What it binds is not known. A much larger clone sits a single nucleotide away, making a read error possible.

This receptor was obtained from a woman between 65 and 79 years old in good health. The sequencing sample was made of blood.

The CDR3 DNA is TGTGCCAGCAGTTACTCGCCGCGGGATCTCAATGGCTACACCTTC. It codes for CASSYSPRDLNGYTF. This chain connects TRBV6-5 to TRBJ1-2; D is unresolved. V was pared by 0 bases and J by 6 bases, with 14 bases between. The CDR3 length is 15 residues. Germline V gene sequence: CDR1 MNHEY, CDR2 SVGAGI.